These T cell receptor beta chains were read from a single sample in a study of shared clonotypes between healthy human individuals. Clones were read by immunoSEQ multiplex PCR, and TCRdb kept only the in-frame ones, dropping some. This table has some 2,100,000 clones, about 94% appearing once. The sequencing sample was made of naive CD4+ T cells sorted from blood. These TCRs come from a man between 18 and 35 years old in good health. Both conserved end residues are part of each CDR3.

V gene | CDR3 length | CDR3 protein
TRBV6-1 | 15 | CASSESGVGGNTIYF
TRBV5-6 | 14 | CASSPRRQAYEQYF
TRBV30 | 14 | CAWSVMTLTDTQYF
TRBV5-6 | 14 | CASSFREGMGTQYF
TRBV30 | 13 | CAWSGGTDQPQHF
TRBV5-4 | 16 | CASSFPTSGRVETQYF
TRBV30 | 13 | CAWATGVPYEQYF
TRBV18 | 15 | CASSSLPTGEDEQYF
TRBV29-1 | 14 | CSVDLMGPNTEAFF
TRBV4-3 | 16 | CASSQGTGSSVEKLFF
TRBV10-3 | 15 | CASRAGTTNTGELFF
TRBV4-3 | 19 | CASSDAPWQRGSGANVLTF
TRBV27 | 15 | CASSKSRVSDYEQYF
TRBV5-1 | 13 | CASSGGLGETQYF
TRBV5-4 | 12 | CASSNTGYEQFF
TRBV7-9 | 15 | CASSLAGLRGLEQYF
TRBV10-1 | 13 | CASSPGQDVKLFF
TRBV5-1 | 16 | CASSRIVGRQRDTQYF
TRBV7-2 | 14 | CASSLASSGNTIYF
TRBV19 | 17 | CASSIALTSGVKNIQYF
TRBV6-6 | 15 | CASSYSQGRYNEQFF
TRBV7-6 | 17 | CASTPSGDPPGNEKLFF
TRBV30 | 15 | CAWSVTGTGGQKAFF
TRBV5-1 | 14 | CASSQQDMNTEAFF
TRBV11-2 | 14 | CASSLARGSYEQYF
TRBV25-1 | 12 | CATTGGGYEQYF
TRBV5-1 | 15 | CASSLVGNTNTEAFF
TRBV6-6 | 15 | CASSSGTDFYYGYTF
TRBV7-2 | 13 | CATLQGVDYGYTF
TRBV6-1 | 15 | CANGLSGGATETQYF
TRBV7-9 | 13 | CASSMGPPRELFF
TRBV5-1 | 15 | CASSKPGLAINEQFF
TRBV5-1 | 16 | CASSTTGTAGTGELFF
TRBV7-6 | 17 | CASSLERGEGLQETQYF
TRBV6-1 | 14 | CAVRIGDSHSPLHF
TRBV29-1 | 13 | CSVFTGLGNEQFF
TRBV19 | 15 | CASSTAGGRSYEQYF
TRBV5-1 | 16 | CASSLAGGRYNSPLHF
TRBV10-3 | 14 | CAISEGPTDNEQFF
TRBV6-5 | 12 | CASSPNTDTQYF